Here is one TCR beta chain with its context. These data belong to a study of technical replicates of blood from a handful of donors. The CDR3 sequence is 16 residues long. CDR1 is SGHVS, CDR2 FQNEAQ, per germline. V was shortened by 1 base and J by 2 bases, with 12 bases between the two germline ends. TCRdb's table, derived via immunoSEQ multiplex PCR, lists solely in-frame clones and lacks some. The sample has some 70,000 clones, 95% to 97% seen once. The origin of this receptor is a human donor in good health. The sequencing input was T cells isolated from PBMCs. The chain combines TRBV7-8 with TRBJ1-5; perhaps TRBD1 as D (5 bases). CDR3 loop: CASSLDWGDGNQPQHF. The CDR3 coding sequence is TGTGCCAGCAGCTTAGATTGGGGGGATGGCAATCAGCCCCAGCATTTT.